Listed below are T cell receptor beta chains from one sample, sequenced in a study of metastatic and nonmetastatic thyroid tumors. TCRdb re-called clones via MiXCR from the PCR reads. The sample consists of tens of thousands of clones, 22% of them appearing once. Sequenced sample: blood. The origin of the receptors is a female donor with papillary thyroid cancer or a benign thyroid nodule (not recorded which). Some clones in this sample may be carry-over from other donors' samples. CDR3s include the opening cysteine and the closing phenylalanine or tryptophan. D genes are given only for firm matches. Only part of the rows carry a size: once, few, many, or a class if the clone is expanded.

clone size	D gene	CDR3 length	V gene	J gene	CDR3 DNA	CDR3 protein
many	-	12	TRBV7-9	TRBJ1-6	TGTGCCAGCAGCTTACCGGACTCACCCCTCCACTTT	CASSLPDSPLHF
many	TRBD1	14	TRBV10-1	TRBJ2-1	TGCGCCAGCAGCCGGGACAGCTCCTACAATGAGCAGTTCTTC	CASSRDSSYNEQFF
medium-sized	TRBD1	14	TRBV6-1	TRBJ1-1	TGTGCCAGCATCGGGACAGGGGCGGACACTGAAGCTTTCTTT	CASIGTGADTEAFF
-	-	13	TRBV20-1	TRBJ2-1	TGCAGTTCTCCCGGTACGGCCTACAATGAGCAGTTCTTC	CSSPGTAYNEQFF
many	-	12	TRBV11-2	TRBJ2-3	TGTGCCAGCAGCTTAACTGGAGAATCGCAGTATTTT	CASSLTGESQYF
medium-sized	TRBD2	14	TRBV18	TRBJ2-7	TGTGCCAGCTCACGGACTAGCGGGGAGGGCGAGCAGTACTTC	CASSRTSGEGEQYF
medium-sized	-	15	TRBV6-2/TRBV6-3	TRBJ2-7	TGTGCCAGCAGTTACTCAGGGGACGGCCCCTACGAGCAGTACTTC	CASSYSGDGPYEQYF
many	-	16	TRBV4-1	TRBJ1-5	TGCGCCAGCAGCCAAGACGTAACGGGGAAGGATCAGCCCCAGCATTTT	CASSQDVTGKDQPQHF
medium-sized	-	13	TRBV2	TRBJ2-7	TGTGCCAGCAGGGCAGACAGGAGTGGTGAGCAGTACTTC	CASRADRSGEQYF
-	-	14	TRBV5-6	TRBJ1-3	TGTGCCAGCAGTAACATTGGAGCTGGAAACACCATATACTTT	CASSNIGAGNTIYF
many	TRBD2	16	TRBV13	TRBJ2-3	TGTGCCAGCAGCCCGAGCGGGGGGGCCGGCACAGATACGCAGTATTTT	CASSPSGGAGTDTQYF
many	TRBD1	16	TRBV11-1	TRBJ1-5	TGTGCCAGCAGCTTTGAGACAGGGGGAGGCAATCAGCCCCAGCATTTT	CASSFETGGGNQPQHF
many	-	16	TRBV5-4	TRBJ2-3	TGTGCCAGCAGTTTTGGATCCGGGACATCGACAGATACGCAGTATTTT	CASSFGSGTSTDTQYF
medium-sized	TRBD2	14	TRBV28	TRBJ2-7	TGTGCCAGCAGTTTAAGACTAGCGGCCTACGAGCAGTACTTC	CASSLRLAAYEQYF
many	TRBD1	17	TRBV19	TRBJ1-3	TGTGCCAGTAGCATACTGGACAGGGCGATCTCTGGAAACACCATATATTTT	CASSILDRAISGNTIYF
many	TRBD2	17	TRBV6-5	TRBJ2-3	TGTGCCAGCAGGAGAACCTATCTAGCGGGGGACACAGATACGCAGTATTTT	CASRRTYLAGDTDTQYF